The present TCR beta chain was sequenced within a study of blood T cell repertoires in COVID-19. As for the study in general: Nucleic acid was either cDNA or gDNA, and it came from T cells, B-cell-depleted T cells, or PBMCs.

V lost 5 bases and J lost 6, with 17 bases in between. Germline V gene sequence: CDR1 MNHEY, CDR2 SMNVEV (reference sequence). This CDR3 has 16 residues. TCRdb's table, derived via immunoSEQ multiplex PCR, lists solely in-frame clones and lacks some. The sample lists around 100,000 clones; around 86% were seen once. Sequences were obtained from peripheral blood. The source of this sequence is a man in his forties with acute or convalescent COVID-19. The rearrangement uses TRBV27 and TRBJ1-6, with a weak D call TRBD1 (5 bases). The chain's CDR3 is CASSPWGGASNSPLHF. The CDR3 bases are TGTGCCAGCAGTCCATGGGGAGGGGCCTCTAATTCACCCCTCCACTTT.